The source of this T cell receptor beta chain is a study of blood T cell repertoires in COVID-19. Only one count was recorded for this clone. Germline loops: CDR1 KGHSH, CDR2 LQKENI. V was shortened by 2 bases and J by 3 bases, with 13 bases between the two germline ends. This CDR3 is 16 amino acids long. Here immunoSEQ multiplex PCR was the method, and the copy in TCRdb shows in-frame clones only, minus some. The sample consists of over 250,000 clones, approximately 87% of them appearing once. The V gene is TRBV18, the J gene TRBJ2-2; tentative D call: TRBD2 (6 bases). This receptor was identified in a woman between 35 and 50 years old who had recovered from COVID-19. The specimen was peripheral blood. CDR3 sequence reads: CASSPGGSPYTGELFF. The CDR3 region has the DNA TGTGCCAGCTCACCAGGGGGGTCGCCTTACACCGGGGAGCTGTTTTTT.